The 18 T cell receptor beta chains presented below share a single source sample, sequenced in a study of blood T cell repertoires in COVID-19. Some clones are missing from TCRdb's copy, which holds only in-frame ones; the method was immunoSEQ multiplex PCR. In the table there are tens of thousands of clones, 85% to 90% of which are singletons. The sequenced sample consisted of peripheral blood. The source of these receptors is a woman aged 55-69 years with active COVID-19.

The CDR3 here is CASSSQGARSRNEQFF. As DNA, the CDR3 is TGTGCCAGCAGCTCACAGGGGGCTAGAAGTCGGAATGAGCAGTTCTTC. The chain has TRBV7-3 and TRBJ2-1, with 9 positions matching TRBD1. V lost 4 bases, J lost 7 bases, and 11 bases stayed unmatched. From germline, CDR1 is SGHTA and CDR2 FQGTGA. This CDR3 region has 16 residues.

The CDR3 DNA reads TGCGCCAGCAGTTCAGGCGACATGAACACTGAAGCTTTCTTT. Translation: CASSSGDMNTEAFF. This chain joins TRBV5-1 and TRBJ1-1, with D uncertain. CDR1 SGHRS and CDR2 YFSETQ come from the germline V gene. Between the trimmed V and J ends, which lost 5 bases and 0 bases, there was a span of 11 bases. This CDR3 has 14 residues.

The V gene is TRBV10-3, the J gene TRBJ2-6, with D tentatively TRBD2 (5 bases). Between the trimmed V and J ends, which lost 3 bases and 0 bases, there was a span of 15 bases. This CDR3 is built from 18 residues. In germline, CDR1 is ENHRY, CDR2 SYGVKD. As DNA, the CDR3 is TGTGCCATCAGTGATTCCGACGGGAAAATCTCTGGGGCCAACGTCCTGACTTTC. Translation: CAISDSDGKISGANVLTF.

The chain has TRBV7-9 and TRBJ2-5; 7 bases are shared with TRBD1. J was trimmed by 5 bases and V by 4 bases; bases with no gene match: 4. Germline V gives CDR1 SEHNR, CDR2 FQNEAQ (reference sequence). This CDR3 is 13 amino acids long. CDR3: CASSYTGVETQYF. CDR3 DNA sequence: TGTGCCAGCAGCTACACAGGGGTTGAGACCCAGTACTTC.

The chain recombines TRBV28 with TRBJ2-4; maybe TRBD2 (6 bases). CDR3 length: 14 amino acids. The germline V and J ends were trimmed by 8 bases and 9 bases, with 20 bases remaining between them. Germline CDR1 MDHEN, CDR2 SYDVKM. The CDR3 reads CASRELGEHSIQYF. The CDR3 DNA reads TGTGCCAGCCGGGAGCTAGGGGAGCATAGCATTCAGTACTTC. Using reference TRBV28 and TRBJ2-4 for the parts outside the CDR3, the full variable domain is DVKVTQSSRYLVKRTGEKVFLECVQDMDHENMFWYRQDPGLGLRLIYFSYDVKMKEKGDIPEGYSVSREKKERFSLILESASTNQTSMYLCASRELGEHSIQYFGAGTRLSVL.

The V and J genes are TRBV28 and TRBJ2-3; D ambiguous. Per germline, CDR1 MDHEN and CDR2 SYDVKM. CDR3 length equals 11 residues. Deletions cut 3 bases from V and 12 bases from J, with 10 bases between. This CDR3 reads CASSFGASQYF. In nucleotides, the CDR3 is TGTGCCAGCAGTTTTGGAGCTTCACAGTATTTT.

The chain couples TRBV6-5 to TRBJ1-2, with 10 bases identical to TRBD1. Germline CDR1 reads MNHEY; CDR2 reads SVGAGI. The CDR3 loop spans 15 amino acids. V lost 7 bases, J lost 7 bases, and 12 bases stayed unmatched. The DNA of the CDR3 is TGTGCCAGCAACTCCCCGGGACAGGGGCTCGGTGGCTACACCTTC. Translating gives CASNSPGQGLGGYTF.

The rearrangement links TRBV3-1 (or the pseudogene TRBV3-2) to TRBJ2-1; 13 nucleotides match TRBD2. V was pared by 4 bases and J by 8 bases, with 8 bases of the junction left unmatched. Germline CDR1 is LGHDT and CDR2 is YNNKEL (reference sequence). The CDR3 loop spans 16 amino acids. The CDR3 DNA reads as TGTGCCAGCAGCCCCGAAGCAGGACTAGCGGGAGATGAGCAGTTCTTC. Encoded protein: CASSPEAGLAGDEQFF.

This sequence joins TRBV19 and TRBJ2-2; 7 positions match TRBD2. V gave up 4 bases and J gave up 5 bases; unmatched junction bases: 7. The CDR3 is 15 amino acids. Germline CDR1 is LNHDA and CDR2 is SQIVND (reference sequence). The CDR3 DNA is TGTGCCAGTAGTAGCCTAGCGGAACTAACCGGGGAGCTGTTTTTT. Its protein is CASSSLAELTGELFF.

The genes are TRBV18 and TRBJ1-3; 10 nucleotides align to TRBD1. Germline-derived CDR1 and CDR2 are KGHSH and LQKENI. With V trimmed by 7 bases and J by 3 bases, 3 bases remained unmatched. The CDR3 spans 14 residues. Written as DNA, the CDR3 is TGTGCCAGCTTCCGGGACAGGGGTGGAAACACCATATATTTT. The encoded protein is CASFRDRGGNTIYF.

The chain combines TRBV23-1 with TRBJ2-7; tentative D call: TRBD2 (7 bases). TRBV23-1 has ORF status, its function being uncertain. V shed 5 bases and J shed 2 bases, with 31 bases lying between them. This CDR3 contains 20 residues. Here the CDR3 DNA reads TGCGCCAGCAGTGCCGGGGGCGGGGGACTCAACCCTAGCGGAGCCTACGAGCAGTACTTC. This gives the protein CASSAGGGGLNPSGAYEQYF.

This clone was seen just once. The chain joins TRBV24-1 to TRBJ1-1; possible D gene TRBD1, 5 bases. Trimming took off 2 bases at V and 1 base at J, with 10 bases between the two ends. The germline CDR1 and CDR2 sequences are KGHDR and SFDVKD. The CDR3 covers 15 residues. This CDR3 reads CATSDSGHPNTEAFF. CDR3 DNA sequence: TGTGCCACCAGTGATTCCGGACACCCGAACACTGAAGCTTTCTTT.

This sequence joins TRBV19 and TRBJ2-1; 9 bases map to TRBD2. The germline gives CDR1 LNHDA, CDR2 SQIVND (reference sequence). Trimming at V came to 3 bases and at J to 7 bases, leaving 10 bases not matched to a gene. This CDR3 comprises 16 residues. The CDR3 sequence is CASSILAGGRANEQFF. CDR3 sequence (DNA): TGTGCCAGTAGTATCCTGGCTGGCGGGAGGGCGAATGAGCAGTTCTTC.

The rearrangement uses TRBV7-2 and TRBJ1-1; the D gene is possibly TRBD1 (5 bases). Per the germline V gene, CDR1 is SGHTA and CDR2 is FQGNSA. The CDR3 contains 15 residues. V was trimmed by 5 bases and J by 1 base, leaving 14 bases between them. This CDR3 is CASSPRGTRNTEAFF. The CDR3, as DNA: TGTGCCAGCAGCCCTAGGGGCACGAGGAACACTGAAGCTTTCTTT.

The chain couples TRBV5-1 to TRBJ1-6; TRBD1 agrees at 11 bases. The CDR3 is made up of 13 amino acids. Germline CDR1 and CDR2: SGHRS and YFSETQ. V dropped 5 bases and J dropped 10; count of bases not matched to a gene: 2. CDR3 DNA sequence: TGCGCCAGCAGGGGACAGGGGGACTCACCCCTCCACTTT. Protein: CASRGQGDSPLHF.

The chain employs TRBV28 and TRBJ2-7, with 7 bases fitting TRBD1. From germline, CDR1 is MDHEN and CDR2 SYDVKM. The trim removed 3 bases at V and 6 bases at J, leaving 5 bases unmatched. This CDR3 is 13 amino acids long. CDR3 protein: CASSLLQGSEQYF. CDR3 DNA: TGTGCCAGCAGTTTGCTACAGGGGAGCGAGCAGTACTTC. Drawing the rest from reference TRBV28 and TRBJ2-7, the complete variable domain is DVKVTQSSRYLVKRTGEKVFLECVQDMDHENMFWYRQDPGLGLRLIYFSYDVKMKEKGDIPEGYSVSREKKERFSLILESASTNQTSMYLCASSLLQGSEQYFGPGTRLTVT.

The chain is built from TRBV2 and TRBJ2-7; 11 nucleotides align to TRBD2. The V segment lost 3 bases and the J segment 6 bases; nucleotides outside the gene matches: 1. In germline, CDR1 is SNHLY, CDR2 FYNNEI. CDR3 length equals 13 residues. CDR3 DNA: TGTGCCAGCAGTGACGGACTAGCGGGCGAGCAGTACTTC. Translated: CASSDGLAGEQYF.

The CDR3 coding sequence is TGCGCCAGCAGCTTGGCCTTAACAGCGGGACGGGGAGAGACCCAGTACTTC. Its translation: CASSLALTAGRGETQYF. The V call is TRBV5-1, the J call TRBJ2-5; 7 bases match TRBD2. J gave up 4 bases and V 0 bases, and 12 bases lay outside the gene matches. Germline V gene sequence: CDR1 SGHRS, CDR2 YFSETQ. CDR3 length: 17 amino acids.